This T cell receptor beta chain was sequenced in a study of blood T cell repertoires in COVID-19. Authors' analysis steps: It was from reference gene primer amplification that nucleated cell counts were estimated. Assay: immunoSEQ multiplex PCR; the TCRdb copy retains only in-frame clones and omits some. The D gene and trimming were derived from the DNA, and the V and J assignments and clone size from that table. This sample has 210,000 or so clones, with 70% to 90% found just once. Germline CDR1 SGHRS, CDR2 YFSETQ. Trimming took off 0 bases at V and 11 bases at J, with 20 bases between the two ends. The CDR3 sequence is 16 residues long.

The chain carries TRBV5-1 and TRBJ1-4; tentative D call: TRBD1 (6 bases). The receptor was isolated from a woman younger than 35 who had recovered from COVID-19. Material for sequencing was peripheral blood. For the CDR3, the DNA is TGCGCCAGCAGCTTGGCCGGGGCCAACAGGGAAGGTAAACTGTTTTTT. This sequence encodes CASSLAGANREGKLFF.